This T cell receptor beta chain was sequenced for a study of shared clonotypes between healthy human individuals. Study-wide results and caveats: All-four-donor shared clonotypes had higher generation probabilities than non-shared clonotypes did.

Trimming took off 8 bases at V and 0 bases at J, with 11 bases between the two ends. The CDR3 length is 14 residues. Looked up from germline, CDR1 is MNHEY and CDR2 is SVGAGI. Clones were read by immunoSEQ multiplex PCR, and TCRdb kept only the in-frame ones, dropping some. The table has 2,500,000 or so clones, 85% to 95% seen once; the top ten hold 0.3% to 0.4%. In regard to this clone: The antigen remains undetermined.

V is TRBV6-5 and J is TRBJ2-1, with a possible D match to TRBD2 (6 bases). The clonotype originates from a man between 18 and 35 years old in good health. Some clones in this sample may be carry-over from other donors' samples. The specimen sequenced was naive CD4+ T cells from PBMCs. Sample subset: CD45RA+ positively selected. In nucleotides, the CDR3 is TGTGCCAGCCGTAGCGGTAGCTCCTACAATGAGCAGTTCTTC. Its protein is CASRSGSSYNEQFF.